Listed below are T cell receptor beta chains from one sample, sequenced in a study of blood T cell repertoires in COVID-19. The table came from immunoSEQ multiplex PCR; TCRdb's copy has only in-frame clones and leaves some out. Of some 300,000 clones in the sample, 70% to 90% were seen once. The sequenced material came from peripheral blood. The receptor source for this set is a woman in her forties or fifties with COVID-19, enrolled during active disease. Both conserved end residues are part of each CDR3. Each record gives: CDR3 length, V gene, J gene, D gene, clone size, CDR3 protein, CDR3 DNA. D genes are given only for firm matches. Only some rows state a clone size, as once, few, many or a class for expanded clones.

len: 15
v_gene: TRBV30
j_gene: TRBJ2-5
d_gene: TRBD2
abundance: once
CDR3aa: CAWRIAGGGQETQYF
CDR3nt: TGTGCCTGGAGGATAGCGGGAGGGGGTCAAGAGACCCAGTACTTC

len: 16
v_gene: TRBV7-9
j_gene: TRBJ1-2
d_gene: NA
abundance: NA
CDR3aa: CASSIFGRSTNYGYTF
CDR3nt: TGTGCCAGCAGCATCTTTGGGAGGTCAACTAACTATGGCTACACCTTC

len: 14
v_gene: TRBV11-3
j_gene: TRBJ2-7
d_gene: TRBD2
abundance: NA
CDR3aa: CASSASGRVYEQYF
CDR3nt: TGTGCCAGCAGCGCTAGCGGGAGGGTCTACGAGCAGTACTTC

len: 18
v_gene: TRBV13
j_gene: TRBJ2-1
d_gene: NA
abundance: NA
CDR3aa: CASSFLTVKKGLHNEQFF
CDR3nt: TGTGCCAGCAGCTTCCTGACCGTGAAAAAAGGACTCCACAATGAGCAGTTCTTC

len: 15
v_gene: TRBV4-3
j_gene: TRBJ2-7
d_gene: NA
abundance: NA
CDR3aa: CASSSALESIYEQYF
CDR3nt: TGCGCCAGCAGCTCCGCGCTAGAATCAATCTACGAGCAGTACTTC

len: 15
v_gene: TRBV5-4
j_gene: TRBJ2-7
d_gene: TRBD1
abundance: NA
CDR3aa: CASSVSGTGHYEQYF
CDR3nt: TGTGCCAGCAGCGTATCCGGGACAGGGCACTACGAGCAGTACTTC

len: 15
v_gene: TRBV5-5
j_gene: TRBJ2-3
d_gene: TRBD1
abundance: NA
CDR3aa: CASTRQGAHVDTQYF
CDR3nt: TGTGCCAGCACTCGACAGGGGGCGCATGTAGATACGCAGTATTTT

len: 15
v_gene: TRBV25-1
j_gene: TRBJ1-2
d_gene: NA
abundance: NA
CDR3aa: CASTPSPGGASGYTF
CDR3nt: TGTGCCAGCACTCCGAGCCCGGGGGGCGCGAGTGGCTACACCTTC

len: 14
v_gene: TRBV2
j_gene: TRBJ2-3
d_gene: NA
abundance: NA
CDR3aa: CASRPTTSTDTQYF
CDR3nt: TGTGCCAGCAGACCGACTACTAGCACAGATACGCAGTATTTT

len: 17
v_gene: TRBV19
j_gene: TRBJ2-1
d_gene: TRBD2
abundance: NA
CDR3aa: CASSIRGGGSSDNEQFF
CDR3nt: TGTGCCAGTAGTATAAGGGGTGGCGGGAGTTCCGACAATGAGCAGTTCTTC

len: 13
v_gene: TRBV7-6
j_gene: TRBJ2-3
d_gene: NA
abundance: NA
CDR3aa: CASSSYLTDTQYF
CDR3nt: TGTGCCAGCAGCTCCTACCTCACAGATACGCAGTATTTT

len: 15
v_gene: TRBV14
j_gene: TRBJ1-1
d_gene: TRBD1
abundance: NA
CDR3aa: CASSHKIGGIPEAFF
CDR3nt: TGTGCCAGCAGCCATAAAATAGGGGGCATCCCTGAAGCTTTCTTT

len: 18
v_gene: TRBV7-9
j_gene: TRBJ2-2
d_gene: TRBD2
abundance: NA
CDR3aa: CASSFFGLAGGTTGELFF
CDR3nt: TGTGCCAGCAGCTTCTTTGGACTAGCGGGAGGTACCACCGGGGAGCTGTTTTTT

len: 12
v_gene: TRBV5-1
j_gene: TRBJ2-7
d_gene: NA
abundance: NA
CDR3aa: CASSLTGYEQYF
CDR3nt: TGCGCCAGCAGCTTAACAGGTTACGAGCAGTACTTC

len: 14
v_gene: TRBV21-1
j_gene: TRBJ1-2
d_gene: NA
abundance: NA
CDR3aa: CASSKDRGRNGYTF
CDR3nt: TGTGCCAGCAGCAAGGACAGGGGGCGGAATGGCTACACCTTC

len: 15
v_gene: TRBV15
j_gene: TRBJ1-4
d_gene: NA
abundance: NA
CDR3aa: CATSRDRTIMRKLFF
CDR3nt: TGTGCCACCAGCAGAGACCGGACAATAATGAGGAAACTGTTTTTT

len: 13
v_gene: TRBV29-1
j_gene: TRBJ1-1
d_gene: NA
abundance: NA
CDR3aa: CSVNRNMNTEAFF
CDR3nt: TGCAGCGTAAACAGGAATATGAACACTGAAGCTTTCTTT

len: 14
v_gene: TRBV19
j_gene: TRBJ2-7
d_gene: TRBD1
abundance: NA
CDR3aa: CASSPGQGTYEQYF
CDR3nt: TGTGCCAGTAGCCCGGGACAGGGAACCTACGAGCAGTACTTC

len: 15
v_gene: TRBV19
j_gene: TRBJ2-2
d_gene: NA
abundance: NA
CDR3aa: CASSIAGTNTGELFF
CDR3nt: TGTGCCAGTAGTATTGCAGGGACGAACACCGGGGAGCTGTTTTTT

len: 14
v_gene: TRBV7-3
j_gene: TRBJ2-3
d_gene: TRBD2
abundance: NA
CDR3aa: CASSLWEGTDTQYF
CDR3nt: TGTGCCAGCAGCTTGTGGGAGGGAACAGATACGCAGTATTTT

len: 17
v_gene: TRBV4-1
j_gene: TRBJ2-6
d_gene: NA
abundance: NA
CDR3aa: CASSQVSLLSGANVLTF
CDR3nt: TGCGCCAGCAGCCAAGTATCCCTCCTCTCTGGGGCCAACGTCCTGACTTTC

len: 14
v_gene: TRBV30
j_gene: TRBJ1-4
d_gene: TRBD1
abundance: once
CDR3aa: CAWSGRGLGEKLFF
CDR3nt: TGTGCCTGGAGTGGCAGGGGGCTTGGTGAAAAACTGTTTTTT

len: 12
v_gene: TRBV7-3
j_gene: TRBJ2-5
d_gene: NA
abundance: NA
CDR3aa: CASSFLGETQYF
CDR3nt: TGTGCCAGCAGCTTCCTCGGTGAGACCCAGTACTTC

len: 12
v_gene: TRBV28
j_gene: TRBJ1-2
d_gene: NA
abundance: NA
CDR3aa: CASSDSTRGYTF
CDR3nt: TGTGCCAGCAGCGACAGTACGAGGGGCTACACCTTC

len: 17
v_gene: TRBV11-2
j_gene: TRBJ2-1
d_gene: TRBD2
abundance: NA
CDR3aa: CASSLGSGGKSYNEQFF
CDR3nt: TGTGCCAGCAGCTTAGGGTCGGGGGGAAAGTCCTACAATGAGCAGTTCTTC

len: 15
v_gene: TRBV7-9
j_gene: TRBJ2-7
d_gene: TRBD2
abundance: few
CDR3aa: CASSGRAGGRYEQYF
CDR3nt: TGTGCCAGCAGCGGACGAGCGGGAGGGCGCTACGAGCAGTACTTC

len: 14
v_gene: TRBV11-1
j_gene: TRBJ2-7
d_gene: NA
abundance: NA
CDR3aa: CASSLEWGDRRQYF
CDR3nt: TGTGCCAGCAGCTTAGAATGGGGCGACAGGAGGCAGTACTTC

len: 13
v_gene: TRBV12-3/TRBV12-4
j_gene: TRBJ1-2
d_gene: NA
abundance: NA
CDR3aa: CASSRYEGYGYTF
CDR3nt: TGTGCCAGCAGCCGATACGAGGGCTATGGCTACACCTTC

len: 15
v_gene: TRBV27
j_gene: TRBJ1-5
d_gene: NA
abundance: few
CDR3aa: CASSLTGGAYQPQHF
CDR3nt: TGTGCCAGCAGTTTAACGGGGGGAGCTTATCAGCCCCAGCATTTT

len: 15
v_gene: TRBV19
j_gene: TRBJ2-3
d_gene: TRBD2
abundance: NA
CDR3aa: CASSYPGEGADTQYF
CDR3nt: TGTGCCAGTAGTTACCCGGGGGAGGGCGCAGATACGCAGTATTTT

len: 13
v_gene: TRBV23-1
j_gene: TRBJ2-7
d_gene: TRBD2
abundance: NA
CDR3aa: CASSIAGDYEQYF
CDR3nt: TGCGCCAGCAGTATAGCGGGAGACTACGAGCAGTACTTC

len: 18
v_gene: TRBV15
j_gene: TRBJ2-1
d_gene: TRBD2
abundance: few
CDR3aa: CATSRGMRTSGISNEQFF
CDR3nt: TGTGCCACCAGCAGAGGGATGCGGACTAGCGGGATAAGTAATGAGCAGTTCTTC

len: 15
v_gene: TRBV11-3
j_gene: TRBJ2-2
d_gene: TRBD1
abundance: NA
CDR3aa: CASSRTTGDTGELFF
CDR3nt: TGTGCCAGCAGCCGTACGACAGGGGACACCGGGGAGCTGTTTTTT

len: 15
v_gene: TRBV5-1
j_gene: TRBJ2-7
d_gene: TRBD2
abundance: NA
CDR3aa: CASSLVGTSEYEQYF
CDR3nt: TGCGCCAGCAGCTTGGTGGGGACTAGCGAGTACGAGCAGTACTTC

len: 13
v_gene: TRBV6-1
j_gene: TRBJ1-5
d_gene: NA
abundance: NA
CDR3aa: CASSEVENQPQHF
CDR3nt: TGTGCCAGCAGTGAAGTGGAGAATCAGCCCCAGCATTTT

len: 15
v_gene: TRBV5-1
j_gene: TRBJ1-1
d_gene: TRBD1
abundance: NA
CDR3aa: CASRFFIDRVTEAFF
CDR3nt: TGCGCCAGCAGATTCTTCATCGACAGGGTCACTGAAGCTTTCTTT

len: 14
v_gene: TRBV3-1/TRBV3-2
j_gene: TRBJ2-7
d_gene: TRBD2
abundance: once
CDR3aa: CASSQAGTNYEQYF
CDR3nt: TGTGCCAGCAGCCAAGCCGGGACTAACTACGAGCAGTACTTC

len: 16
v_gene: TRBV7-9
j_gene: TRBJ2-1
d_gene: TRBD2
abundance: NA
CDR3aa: CASSPASGSVYNEQFF
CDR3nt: TGTGCCAGCAGCCCCGCTAGCGGGAGTGTCTACAATGAGCAGTTCTTC

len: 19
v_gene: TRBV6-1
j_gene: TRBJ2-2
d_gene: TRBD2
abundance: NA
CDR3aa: CASSEGLAGGEDNTGELFF
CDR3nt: TGTGCCAGCAGTGAGGGACTAGCGGGAGGAGAGGACAACACCGGGGAGCTGTTTTTT

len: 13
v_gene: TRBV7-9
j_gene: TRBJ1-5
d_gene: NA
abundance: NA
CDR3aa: CASSVQSNQPQHF
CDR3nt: TGTGCCAGCAGCGTTCAGAGCAATCAGCCCCAGCATTTT

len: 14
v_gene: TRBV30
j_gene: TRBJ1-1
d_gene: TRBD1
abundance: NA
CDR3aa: CAYWTGGRWPEAFF
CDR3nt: TGTGCCTATTGGACAGGGGGACGTTGGCCTGAAGCTTTCTTT

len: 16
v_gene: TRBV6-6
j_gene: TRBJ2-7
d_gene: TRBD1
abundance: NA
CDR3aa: CASKQRQGASLYEQYF
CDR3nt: TGTGCCAGCAAACAAAGACAGGGGGCATCCCTCTACGAGCAGTACTTC

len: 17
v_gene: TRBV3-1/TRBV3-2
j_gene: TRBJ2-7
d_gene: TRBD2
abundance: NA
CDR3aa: CASSNSLYAGGSYEQYF
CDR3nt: TGTGCCAGCAGCAATTCGTTATACGCGGGAGGCTCCTACGAGCAGTACTTC

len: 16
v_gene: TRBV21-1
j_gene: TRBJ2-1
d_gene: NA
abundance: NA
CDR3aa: CASSNRREGPYNEQFF
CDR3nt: TGTGCCAGCAGCAATCGGCGGGAGGGACCTTACAATGAGCAGTTCTTC

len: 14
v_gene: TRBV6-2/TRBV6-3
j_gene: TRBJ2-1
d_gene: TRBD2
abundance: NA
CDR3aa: CASSYRGLAYEQFF
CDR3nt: TGTGCCAGCAGTTACCGGGGACTAGCCTATGAGCAGTTCTTC

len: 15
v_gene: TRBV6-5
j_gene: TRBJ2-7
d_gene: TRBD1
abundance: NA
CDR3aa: CASRKGQVSSYEQYF
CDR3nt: TGTGCCAGCAGAAAGGGACAGGTCAGCTCCTACGAGCAGTACTTC

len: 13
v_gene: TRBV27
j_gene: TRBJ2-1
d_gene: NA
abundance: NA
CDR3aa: CASSLVGAIEQFF
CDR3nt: TGTGCCAGCAGTTTAGTTGGAGCAATCGAGCAGTTCTTC

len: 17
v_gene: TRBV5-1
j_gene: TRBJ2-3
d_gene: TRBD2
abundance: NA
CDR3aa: CASSLGSVAGGSDTQYF
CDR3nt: TGCGCCAGCAGCTTGGGAAGTGTAGCGGGAGGGTCAGATACGCAGTATTTT